These 24 T cell receptor beta chains share one sample of origin, sequenced in a study of shared clonotypes between healthy human individuals (dated by TCRdb to about 2020). Library prep was done by the immunoSEQ multiplex PCR assay. The clones in this table, taken by TCRdb from immuneACCESS, are in-frame only. Not every clone is retained; where verified, under half of the shortfall comes from an unresolved V gene, and the cause of the rest is unknown. The sample includes millions of clones, with around nine tenths observed a single time. The ten largest clonotypes hold roughly 0.14% of the sample. Source material: naive CD4+ T cells sorted from blood. In light of the paper, this sample's cell subset or site label describes: CD45RA+ positively selected. The receptor source for this set is a man between 18 and 35 years old in good health.

This clone was counted a few times. Other DNA sequences in the same sample also yield this CDR3. The J gene is TRBJ1-5, the V gene TRBV10-3; D is unclear. This CDR3 spans 14 amino acids. The germline V and J ends were trimmed by 0 bases and 1 base, with 4 bases remaining between them. Germline assignment: CDR1 ENHRY and CDR2 SYGVKD. CDR3 bases: TGTGCCATCAGTGAGTCGGCCAGCAATCAGCCCCAGCATTTT. This gives the protein CAISESASNQPQHF.

V is TRBV11-2 and J is TRBJ2-3; 7 bases line up with TRBD2. CDR1 and CDR2 from the germline V gene are SGHAT and FQNNGV. Unmatched junction bases numbered 10, after V lost 7 bases and J lost 6 bases. The CDR3 is made up of 14 amino acids. The CDR3 loop reads CASTPGGVYDTQYF. DNA for the CDR3: TGTGCCAGCACCCCGGGGGGAGTGTATGATACGCAGTATTTT.

The chain has TRBV4-2 and TRBJ2-3; 10 positions agree with TRBD2. Germline V gene data show CDR1 as LGHNA and CDR2 as YNFKEQ. Trimming cost V 0 bases and J 1 base; bases outside gene matches: 1. The length of the CDR3 is 16 residues. Written as DNA, the CDR3 is TGTGCCAGCAGCCAAGATGGACTAGCGGGCACAGATACGCAGTATTTT. Translation gives CASSQDGLAGTDTQYF.

Worth noting for this clone: The same CDR3 arises from other DNA sequences in this sample as well. The chain is built from TRBV30 and TRBJ2-1; the match to TRBD2 covers 13 bases. CDR3 length equals 15 residues. The ends lost 0 bases at V and 8 bases at J; junction bases unmatched: 4. Looked up from germline, CDR1 is GTSNPN and CDR2 is SVGIG (reference sequence). CDR3 sequence (DNA): TGTGCCTGGAGTGTAGGACTAGCGGGAGCCGATGAGCAGTTCTTC. This sequence encodes CAWSVGLAGADEQFF.

This chain links TRBV29-1 with TRBJ2-3; 7 bases match TRBD2. V gave up 6 bases and J gave up 4 bases; unmatched junction bases: 13. This CDR3 is 15 amino acids long. Germline CDR1 SQVTM, CDR2 ANQGSEA. Here the CDR3 DNA reads TGCAGCGTGGGAAGTGGCGGGAGTTTGGCAGATACGCAGTATTTT. Protein: CSVGSGGSLADTQYF.

This clone showed up just once. V usage is TRBV7-2 and J usage is TRBJ2-2; no definite D call. The germline CDR1 and CDR2 sequences are SGHTA and FQGNSA. The CDR3 totals 15 residues. Deletions cut 2 bases from V and 4 bases from J, with 11 bases between. CDR3 coding DNA: TGTGCCAGCAGCTTATCGGGTGTATTCACCGGGGAGCTGTTTTTT. It specifies CASSLSGVFTGELFF.

The V gene is TRBV4-1, the J gene TRBJ2-3; D is ambiguous. The CDR3 runs 12 residues. Germline assignment: CDR1 MGHRA and CDR2 YSYEKL. V was clipped by 3 bases and J by 3 bases, with 4 bases between them. CDR3: CASSHPTDTQYF. As DNA, the CDR3 is TGCGCCAGCAGCCACCCAACAGATACGCAGTATTTT.

CDR3: CASSLGAGARGDEQYF. CDR3 DNA: TGCGCCAGCAGCTTGGGGGCGGGGGCCCGGGGCGACGAGCAGTACTTC. The rearrangement uses TRBV5-1 and TRBJ2-7, with TRBD2 as a possible D gene (7 bases). The V gene lost 0 bases and the J gene lost 5 bases, with 18 bases spanning the gap. Germline loops: CDR1 SGHRS, CDR2 YFSETQ. CDR3 length: 16 amino acids.

The chain carries TRBV30 and TRBJ1-2; no reliable D call. Germline-derived CDR1 and CDR2 are GTSNPN and SVGIG (reference sequence). Trimming cost V 4 bases and J 4 bases, with 19 bases left between them. The CDR3 sequence is 15 residues long. CDR3 residues: CAWTPWQGRVYGYTF. The CDR3 DNA is TGTGCCTGGACCCCCTGGCAAGGGCGGGTCTATGGCTACACCTTC.

The chain uses TRBV28 and TRBJ2-3; 8 nucleotides align to TRBD2. Trimming removed 5 bases from V and 9 bases from J; junction bases left unmatched: 4. Germline V gives CDR1 MDHEN, CDR2 SYDVKM. The CDR3 runs 12 residues. The chain's CDR3 is CASSRTSRTQYF. In nucleotides, the CDR3 is TGTGCCAGCAGTAGGACTAGCCGAACGCAGTATTTT.

The rearrangement links TRBV4-1 to TRBJ1-2; tentatively, D is TRBD1 (6 bases). The ends were cut back, 6 bases at V and 5 bases at J, with 16 bases in the middle. The germline gives CDR1 MGHRA, CDR2 YSYEKL. The CDR3 consists of 14 residues. CDR3 sequence reads: CASRTLGTKYGYTF. CDR3 DNA: TGCGCCAGCAGGACGCTAGGGACAAAGTATGGCTACACCTTC.

The chain uses TRBV28 and TRBJ2-7; D not resolved. The CDR3 loop spans 14 amino acids. CDR1 and CDR2 from the germline V gene are MDHEN and SYDVKM. The V end was cut by 6 bases, the J end by 1 base, with 13 bases between. CDR3 amino acids: CASRGSLTSYEQYF. In DNA form, the CDR3 reads TGTGCCAGCAGGGGGTCCCTGACGTCCTACGAGCAGTACTTC.

The chain couples TRBV6-6 to TRBJ2-3; 12 bases fit TRBD2. The CDR3 loop spans 14 amino acids. The V and J ends lost 10 bases and 6 bases, in that order; junction bases with no gene match: 8. The germline V gene has CDR1 MNHNY and CDR2 SVGAGI (reference sequence). In DNA form, the CDR3 reads TGTGCCACCAGGACTAGCGGGGAACGGGATACGCAGTATTTT. This codes for CATRTSGERDTQYF.

This rearrangement joins TRBV6-5 to TRBJ1-5; a weak D match, TRBD1 (5 bases). Looked up from germline, CDR1 is MNHEY and CDR2 is SVGAGI. The CDR3 runs 14 residues. Trimming shortened V by 5 bases and J by 0 bases, and 8 bases separated the two germline ends. CDR3 coding DNA: TGTGCCAGCAGTCACGACAGTAGCAATCAGCCCCAGCATTTT. Its protein is CASSHDSSNQPQHF.

This clone was seen just once. The chain carries TRBV10-1 and TRBJ1-2, with D unresolved. Between the trimmed V and J ends, which lost 2 bases and 1 base, there was a span of 5 bases. The CDR3 has 13 amino acids. In germline, CDR1 is WNHNN, CDR2 SYGVQD (reference sequence). As DNA, the CDR3 is TGCGCCAGCAGTGAGAACCTTAACTATGGCTACACCTTC. It translates to CASSENLNYGYTF.

Note on this clone: The same CDR3 arises from other DNA sequences in this sample as well. The chain couples TRBV5-1 to TRBJ2-5, with 8 bases matching TRBD1. Germline CDR1 SGHRS, CDR2 YFSETQ. The CDR3 runs to 15 residues. The ends lost 0 bases at V and 5 bases at J; junction bases unmatched: 6. In nucleotides, the CDR3 is TGCGCCAGCAGCTTGGGGCAGGGGGCAAGGGAGACCCAGTACTTC. The encoded protein is CASSLGQGARETQYF.

V gene TRBV18 combines with J gene TRBJ2-2; TRBD2 might be the D (6 bases). The CDR3 spans 18 residues. Germline CDR1 is KGHSH and CDR2 is LQKENI. Deletions cut 0 bases from V and 4 bases from J, with 18 bases between. The CDR3 protein is CASSPPAGTRRGTGELFF. CDR3 in DNA: TGTGCCAGCTCACCACCTGCAGGGACTCGTCGGGGCACCGGGGAGCTGTTTTTT.

The genes are TRBV28 and TRBJ1-1; possibly TRBD1 for D (5 bases). The CDR3 extends over 16 amino acids. V was pared by 3 bases and J by 3 bases, with 17 bases between. The germline V gene encodes CDR1 MDHEN and CDR2 SYDVKM. CDR3 amino acids: CASSLGQGMGDTEAFF. CDR3 DNA: TGTGCCAGCAGTTTGGGGCAGGGAATGGGGGACACTGAAGCTTTCTTT.

V is TRBV11-2 and J is TRBJ1-6; D unclear. The V end was cut by 5 bases, the J end by 0 bases, with 11 bases between. This CDR3 spans 16 amino acids. Germline values: CDR1 SGHAT, CDR2 FQNNGV. The CDR3 DNA is TGTGCCAGCAGCACAGAACATAGCTCCTATAATTCACCCCTCCACTTT. It codes for CASSTEHSSYNSPLHF.

Comment on this clone: One end of the junction varies from germline; a read error may be responsible. V usage is TRBV5-8 and J usage is TRBJ2-7; 8 bases are a match to TRBD2. The length of the CDR3 is 11 residues. Germline assignment: CDR1 SGHTS and CDR2 YDEGEE. As DNA, the CDR3 is TGTGCCAGCAGCAGTCCGGGACTAGTTAACTTC. Translation gives CASSSPGLVNF.

The chain uses TRBV19 and TRBJ2-1, with 7 bases matching TRBD1. The trim removed 7 bases at V and 4 bases at J, leaving 7 bases unmatched. The CDR3 is 14 residues long. Germline CDR1 is LNHDA and CDR2 is SQIVND (reference sequence). The CDR3: CASTTDRRYNEQFF. CDR3 DNA sequence: TGTGCCAGTACCACGGACAGGAGATACAATGAGCAGTTCTTC.

This clone was counted a few times. The sample has other DNA sequences that encode this CDR3 too. The chain uses TRBV7-6 and TRBJ2-1; TRBD1 or TRBD2 may be the D gene (5 bases each). CDR1 is SGHVS, CDR2 FNYEAQ, per germline. The CDR3 totals 14 residues. Deletions cut 1 base from V and 2 bases from J, with 6 bases between. The CDR3 sequence is CASSLGGTYNEQFF. As DNA, the CDR3 is TGTGCCAGCAGCTTAGGGGGGACCTACAATGAGCAGTTCTTC.

The chain carries TRBV5-4 and TRBJ1-1; no clear D gene. Trimming left V 3 bases short and J 0 bases short, with 6 bases between. The V gene's germline CDR1 is SGHNT and CDR2 YYREEE (reference sequence). This CDR3 has 13 residues. The CDR3 bases are TGTGCCAGCAGCTCCACTTTGAACACTGAAGCTTTCTTT. Its protein is CASSSTLNTEAFF.

Regarding this clone: The identical CDR3 is also encoded by other nucleotide sequences in the sample. The gene calls are TRBV7-2 and TRBJ2-3; D is unresolved. The CDR3 loop spans 12 amino acids. In germline, CDR1 is SGHTA, CDR2 FQGNSA. Trimming took off 3 bases at V and 6 bases at J, with 7 bases between the two ends. The CDR3 DNA sequence: TGTGCCAGCAGCTTGTTGTCGGATACGCAGTATTTT. It specifies CASSLLSDTQYF.